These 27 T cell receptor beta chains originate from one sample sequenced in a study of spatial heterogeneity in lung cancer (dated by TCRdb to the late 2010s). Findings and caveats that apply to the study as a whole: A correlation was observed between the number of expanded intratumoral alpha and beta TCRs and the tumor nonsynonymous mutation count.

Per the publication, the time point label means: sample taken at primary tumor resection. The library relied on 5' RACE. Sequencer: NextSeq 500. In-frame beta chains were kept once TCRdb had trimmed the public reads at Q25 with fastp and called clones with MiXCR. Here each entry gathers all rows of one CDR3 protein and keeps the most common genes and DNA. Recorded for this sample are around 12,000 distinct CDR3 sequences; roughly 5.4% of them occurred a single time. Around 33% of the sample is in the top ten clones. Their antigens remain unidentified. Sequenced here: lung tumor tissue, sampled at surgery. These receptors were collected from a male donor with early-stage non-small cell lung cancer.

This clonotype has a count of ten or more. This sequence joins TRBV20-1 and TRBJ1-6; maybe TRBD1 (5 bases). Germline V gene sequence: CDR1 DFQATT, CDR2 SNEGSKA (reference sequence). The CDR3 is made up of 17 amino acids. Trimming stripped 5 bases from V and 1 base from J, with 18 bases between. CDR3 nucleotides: TGCAGTGCTGACAATCCGGGGGAGGGATCCTATAATTCACCCCTCCACTTT. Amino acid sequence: CSADNPGEGSYNSPLHF.

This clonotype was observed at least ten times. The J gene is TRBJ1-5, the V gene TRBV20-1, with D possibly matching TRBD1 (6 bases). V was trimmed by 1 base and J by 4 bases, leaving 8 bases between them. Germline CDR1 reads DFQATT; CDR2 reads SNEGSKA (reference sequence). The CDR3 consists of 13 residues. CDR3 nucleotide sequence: TGCAGTGCTAGAGGGCAGGGGAATCAGCCCCAGCATTTT. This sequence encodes CSARGQGNQPQHF.

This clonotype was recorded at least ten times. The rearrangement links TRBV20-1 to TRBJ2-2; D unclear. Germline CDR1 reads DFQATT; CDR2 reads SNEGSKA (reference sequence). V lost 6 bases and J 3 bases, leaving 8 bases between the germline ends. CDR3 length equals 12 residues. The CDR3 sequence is CSAGRDTGELFF. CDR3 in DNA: TGCAGTGCGGGTCGTGACACCGGGGAGCTGTTTTTT.

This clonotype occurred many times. The CDR3 nucleotides are TGTGCCAGCAGCTTGACAGCGTCTAACACCGGGGAGCTGTTTTTT. Translating it yields CASSLTASNTGELFF. The chain couples TRBV7-9 to TRBJ2-2; D perhaps matches TRBD1 (5 bases). The V and J ends lost 3 bases and 2 bases respectively, with 10 bases between them. The germline gives CDR1 SEHNR, CDR2 FQNEAQ (reference sequence). The CDR3 runs 15 residues.

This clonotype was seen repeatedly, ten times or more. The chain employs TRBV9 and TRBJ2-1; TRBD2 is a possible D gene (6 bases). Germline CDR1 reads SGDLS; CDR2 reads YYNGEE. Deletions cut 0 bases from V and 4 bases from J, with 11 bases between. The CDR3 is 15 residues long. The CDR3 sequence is CASSVDGRGYNEQFF. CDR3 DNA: TGTGCCAGCAGCGTAGATGGGCGGGGATACAATGAGCAGTTCTTC. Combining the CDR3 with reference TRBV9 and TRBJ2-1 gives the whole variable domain DSGVTQTPKHLITATGQRVTLRCSPRSGDLSVYWYQQSLDQGLQFLIQYYNGEERAKGNILERFSAQQFPDLHSELNLSSLELGDSALYFCASSVDGRGYNEQFFGPGTRLTVL.

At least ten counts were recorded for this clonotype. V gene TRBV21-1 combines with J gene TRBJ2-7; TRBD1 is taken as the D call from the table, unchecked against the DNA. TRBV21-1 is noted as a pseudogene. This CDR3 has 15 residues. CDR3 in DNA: TGTGCCAGCAGCAATGTCGGGGACCATCTCTACGAGCAGTACTTC. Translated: CASSNVGDHLYEQYF.

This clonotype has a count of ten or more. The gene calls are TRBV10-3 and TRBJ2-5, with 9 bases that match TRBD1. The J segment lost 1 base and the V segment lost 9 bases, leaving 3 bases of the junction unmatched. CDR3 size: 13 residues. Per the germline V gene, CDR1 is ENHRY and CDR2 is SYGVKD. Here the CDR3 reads CAMEDRGQETQYF. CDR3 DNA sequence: TGTGCCATGGAGGACAGGGGCCAAGAGACCCAGTACTTC.

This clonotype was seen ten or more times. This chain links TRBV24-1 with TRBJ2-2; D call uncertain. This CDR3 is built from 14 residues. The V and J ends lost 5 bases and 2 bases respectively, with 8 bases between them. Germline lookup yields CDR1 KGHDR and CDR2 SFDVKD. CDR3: CATSVEFNTGELFF. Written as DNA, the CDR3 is TGTGCCACCAGTGTCGAATTCAACACCGGGGAGCTGTTTTTT.

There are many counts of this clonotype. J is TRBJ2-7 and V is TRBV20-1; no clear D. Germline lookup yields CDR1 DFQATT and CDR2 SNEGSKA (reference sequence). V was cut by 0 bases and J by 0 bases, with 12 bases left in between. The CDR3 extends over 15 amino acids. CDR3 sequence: CSARDSGRTSYEQYF. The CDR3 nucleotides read TGCAGTGCTAGAGATTCAGGCAGGACCTCCTACGAGCAGTACTTC.

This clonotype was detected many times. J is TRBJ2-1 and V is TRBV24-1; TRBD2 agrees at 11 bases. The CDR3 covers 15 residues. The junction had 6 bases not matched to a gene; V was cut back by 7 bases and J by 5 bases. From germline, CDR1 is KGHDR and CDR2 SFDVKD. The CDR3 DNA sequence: TGTGCCACCAGCGCAGCGGGACTAGCGGACAATGAGCAGTTCTTC. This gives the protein CATSAAGLADNEQFF.

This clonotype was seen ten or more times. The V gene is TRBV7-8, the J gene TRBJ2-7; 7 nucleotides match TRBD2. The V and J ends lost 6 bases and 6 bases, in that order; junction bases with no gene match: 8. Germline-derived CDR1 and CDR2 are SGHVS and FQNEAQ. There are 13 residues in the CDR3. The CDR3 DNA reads TGTGCCAGCAGTACACAACTAGCGCGCGAGCAGTACGTC. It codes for CASSTQLAREQYV.

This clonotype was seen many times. The CDR3 here is CASSQGTGVGLQYF. As DNA, the CDR3 is TGCGCCAGCAGCCAAGGGACAGGGGTTGGGCTGCAGTACTTC. This chain links TRBV4-3 with TRBJ2-7; 9 nucleotides align to TRBD1. The CDR3 is made up of 14 amino acids. Germline V gives CDR1 LGHNA, CDR2 YSLEER. J was trimmed by 9 bases and V by 1 base; bases with no gene match: 7.

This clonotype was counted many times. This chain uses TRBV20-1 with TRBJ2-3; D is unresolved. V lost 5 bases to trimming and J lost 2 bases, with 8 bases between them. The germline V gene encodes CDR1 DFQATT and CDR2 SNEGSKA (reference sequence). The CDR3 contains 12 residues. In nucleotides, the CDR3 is TGCAGTGCTCCCCATGACACAGATACGCAGTATTTT. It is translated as CSAPHDTDTQYF.

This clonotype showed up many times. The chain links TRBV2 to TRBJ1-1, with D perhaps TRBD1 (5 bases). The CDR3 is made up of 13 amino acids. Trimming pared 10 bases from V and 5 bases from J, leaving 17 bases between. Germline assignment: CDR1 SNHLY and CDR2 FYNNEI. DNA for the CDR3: TGTGCCACCCCCAGGGAAGGGGCGACTGAAGCTTTCTTT. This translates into CATPREGATEAFF.

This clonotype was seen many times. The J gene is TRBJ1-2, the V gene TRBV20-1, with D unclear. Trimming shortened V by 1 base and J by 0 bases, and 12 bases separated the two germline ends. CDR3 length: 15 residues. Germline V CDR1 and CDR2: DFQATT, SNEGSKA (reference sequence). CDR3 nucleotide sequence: TGCAGTGCTAGAGCGGCAGGCACCTCTAACTATGGCTACACCTTC. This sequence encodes CSARAAGTSNYGYTF.

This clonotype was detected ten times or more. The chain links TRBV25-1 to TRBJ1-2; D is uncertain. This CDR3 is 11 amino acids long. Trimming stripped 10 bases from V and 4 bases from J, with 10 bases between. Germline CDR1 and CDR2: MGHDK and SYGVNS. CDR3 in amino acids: CATSPGYGYTF. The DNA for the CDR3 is TGTGCCACCTCTCCTGGCTATGGCTACACCTTC.

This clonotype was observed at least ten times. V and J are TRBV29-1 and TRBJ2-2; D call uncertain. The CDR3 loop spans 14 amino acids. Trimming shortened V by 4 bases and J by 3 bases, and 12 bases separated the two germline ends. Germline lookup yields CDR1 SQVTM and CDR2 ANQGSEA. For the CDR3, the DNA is TGCAGCGTTGGTTCTCTCCCGTACACCGGGGAGCTGTTTTTT. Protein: CSVGSLPYTGELFF.

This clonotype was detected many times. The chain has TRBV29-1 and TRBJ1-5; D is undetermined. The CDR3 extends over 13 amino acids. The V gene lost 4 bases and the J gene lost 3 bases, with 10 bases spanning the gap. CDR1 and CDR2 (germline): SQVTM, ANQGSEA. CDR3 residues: CSVATAYNQPQHF. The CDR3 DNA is TGCAGCGTTGCAACGGCTTACAATCAGCCCCAGCATTTT.

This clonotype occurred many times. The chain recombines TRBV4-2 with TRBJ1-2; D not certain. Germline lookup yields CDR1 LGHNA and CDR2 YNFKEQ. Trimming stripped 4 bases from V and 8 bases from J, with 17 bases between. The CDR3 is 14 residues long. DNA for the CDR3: TGTGCCAGCAGCCTTCCTTCTCGGATCTACGGCTACACCTTC. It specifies CASSLPSRIYGYTF.

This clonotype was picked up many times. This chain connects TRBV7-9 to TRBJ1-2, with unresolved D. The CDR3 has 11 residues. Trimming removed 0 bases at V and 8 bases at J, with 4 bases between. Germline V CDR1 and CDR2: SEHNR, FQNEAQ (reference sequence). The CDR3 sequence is CASSLATGYTF. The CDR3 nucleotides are TGTGCCAGCAGCTTAGCCACCGGCTACACCTTC.

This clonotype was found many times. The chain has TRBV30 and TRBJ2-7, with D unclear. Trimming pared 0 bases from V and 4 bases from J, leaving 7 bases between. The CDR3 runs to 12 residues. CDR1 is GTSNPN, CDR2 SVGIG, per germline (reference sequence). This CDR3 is CAWSVFRYEQYF. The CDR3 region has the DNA TGTGCCTGGAGTGTATTCAGATACGAGCAGTACTTC. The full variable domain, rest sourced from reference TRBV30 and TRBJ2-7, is SQTIHQWPATLVQPVGSPLSLECTVEGTSNPNLYWYRQAAGRGLQLLFYSVGIGQISSEVPQNLSASRPQDRQFILSSKKLLLSDSGFYLCAWSVFRYEQYFGPGTRLTVT.

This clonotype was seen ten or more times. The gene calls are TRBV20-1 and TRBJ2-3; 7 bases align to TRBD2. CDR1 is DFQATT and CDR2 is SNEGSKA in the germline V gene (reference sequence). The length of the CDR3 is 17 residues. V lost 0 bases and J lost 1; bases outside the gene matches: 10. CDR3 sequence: CSARDSSGRAGTDTQYF. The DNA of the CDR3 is TGCAGTGCTAGAGATAGTAGTGGGAGGGCCGGCACAGATACGCAGTATTTT.

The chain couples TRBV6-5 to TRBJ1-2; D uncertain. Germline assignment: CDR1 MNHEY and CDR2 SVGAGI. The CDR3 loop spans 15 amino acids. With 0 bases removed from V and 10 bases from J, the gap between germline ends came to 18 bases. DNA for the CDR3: TGTGCCAGCAGTTACTCTAATGCCCTTTTAAAGGACTACACCTTC. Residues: CASSYSNALLKDYTF.

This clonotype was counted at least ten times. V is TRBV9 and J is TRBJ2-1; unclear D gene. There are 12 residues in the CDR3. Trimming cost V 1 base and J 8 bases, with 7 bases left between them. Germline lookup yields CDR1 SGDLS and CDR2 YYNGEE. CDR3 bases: TGTGCCAGCAGCGTATTCAGAGATGAGCAGTTCTTC. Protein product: CASSVFRDEQFF.

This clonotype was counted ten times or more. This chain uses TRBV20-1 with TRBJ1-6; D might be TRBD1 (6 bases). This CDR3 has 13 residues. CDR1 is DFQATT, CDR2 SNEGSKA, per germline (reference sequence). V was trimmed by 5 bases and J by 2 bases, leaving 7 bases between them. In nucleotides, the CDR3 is TGCAGTGCTTGGACAGCCTATAATTCACCCCTCCACTTT. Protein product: CSAWTAYNSPLHF.

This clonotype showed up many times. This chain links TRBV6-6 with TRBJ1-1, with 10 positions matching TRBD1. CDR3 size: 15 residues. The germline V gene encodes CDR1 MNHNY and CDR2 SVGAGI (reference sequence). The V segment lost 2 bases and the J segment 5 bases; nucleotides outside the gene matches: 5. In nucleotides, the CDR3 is TGTGCCAGCAGTTACGGGACAGGGGCATATACTGAAGCTTTCTTT. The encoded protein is CASSYGTGAYTEAFF.

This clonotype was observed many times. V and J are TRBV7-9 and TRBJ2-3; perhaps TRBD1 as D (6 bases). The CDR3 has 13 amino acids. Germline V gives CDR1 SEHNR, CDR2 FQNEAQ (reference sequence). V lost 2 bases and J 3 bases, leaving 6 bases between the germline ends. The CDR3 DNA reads TGTGCCAGCAGCTTACAGGGGACAGATACGCAGTATTTT. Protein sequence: CASSLQGTDTQYF.